The rows below give T cell receptor beta chains drawn from one sample of a study of blood T cell repertoires in COVID-19. Method: immunoSEQ multiplex PCR; TCRdb's copy keeps in-frame clones and lacks some. Of about 310,000 clones listed, 90% were seen once; the top ten hold about 1%. What was sequenced was peripheral blood. These TCRs come from a woman aged 40 to 50 with COVID-19, enrolled during active disease. CDR3s include the opening cysteine and the closing phenylalanine or tryptophan. The order of the fields is V gene, J gene, D gene, clone size, CDR3 protein, CDR3 DNA. A D gene is named only where the DNA matches it firmly. For some rows the clone size is stated as once, few or many, or as a class when expanded; others skip it.

V gene: TRBV6-2/TRBV6-3; J gene: TRBJ2-1; D gene: TRBD2; clone size: -; CDR3 protein: CASSNAAGGAYNEQFF; CDR3 DNA: TGTGCCAGCAGTAACGCAGCGGGAGGGGCTTACAATGAGCAGTTCTTC
V gene: TRBV15; J gene: TRBJ2-5; D gene: -; clone size: -; CDR3 protein: CATSREGPSPRETQYF; CDR3 DNA: TGTGCCACCAGCAGAGAGGGTCCCAGTCCTAGAGAGACCCAGTACTTC
V gene: TRBV28; J gene: TRBJ1-5; D gene: TRBD1; clone size: -; CDR3 protein: CASDSTTGTKGPQHF; CDR3 DNA: TGTGCCAGCGATTCCACGACAGGGACGAAAGGGCCCCAGCATTTT
V gene: TRBV29-1; J gene: TRBJ2-5; D gene: TRBD1; clone size: -; CDR3 protein: CSVAAGTALTETQYF; CDR3 DNA: TGCAGCGTCGCTGCCGGGACAGCCCTAACGGAGACCCAGTACTTC
V gene: TRBV28; J gene: TRBJ2-2; D gene: TRBD1; clone size: -; CDR3 protein: CASRWTGANGELFF; CDR3 DNA: TGTGCCAGCAGGTGGACAGGGGCAAACGGGGAGCTGTTTTTT
V gene: TRBV23-1; J gene: TRBJ2-1; D gene: TRBD1; clone size: -; CDR3 protein: CASSQCFGQGDRNEQFF; CDR3 DNA: TGCGCCAGCAGTCAGTGCTTTGGACAGGGAGATAGGAATGAGCAGTTCTTC
V gene: TRBV2; J gene: TRBJ2-7; D gene: -; clone size: -; CDR3 protein: CASIRGEQYF; CDR3 DNA: TGTGCCAGCATTCGCGGGGAGCAGTACTTC
V gene: TRBV9; J gene: TRBJ2-2; D gene: TRBD1; clone size: few; CDR3 protein: CASSVVQGAGELFF; CDR3 DNA: TGTGCCAGCAGCGTAGTTCAGGGGGCCGGGGAGCTGTTTTTT
V gene: TRBV6-4; J gene: TRBJ2-1; D gene: TRBD2; clone size: -; CDR3 protein: CASRTSGGTINEQFF; CDR3 DNA: TGTGCCAGCAGGACTAGCGGGGGGACTATTAATGAGCAGTTCTTC
V gene: TRBV18; J gene: TRBJ1-5; D gene: TRBD1; clone size: -; CDR3 protein: CASSPGQHQPQHF; CDR3 DNA: TGTGCCAGCTCACCGGGACAGCATCAGCCCCAGCATTTT
V gene: TRBV7-9; J gene: TRBJ2-1; D gene: TRBD1; clone size: -; CDR3 protein: CASSYLTGTGSNNEQFF; CDR3 DNA: TGTGCCAGCAGCTATCTGACCGGGACAGGTTCTAACAATGAGCAGTTCTTC
V gene: TRBV10-3; J gene: TRBJ2-2; D gene: TRBD1; clone size: -; CDR3 protein: CAISEQGVGTGELFF; CDR3 DNA: TGTGCCATCAGTGAGCAGGGGGTGGGCACCGGGGAGCTGTTTTTT
V gene: TRBV7-9; J gene: TRBJ1-2; D gene: TRBD1; clone size: -; CDR3 protein: CASSLVVGTGANYGYTF; CDR3 DNA: TGTGCCAGCAGCTTAGTTGTTGGTACAGGGGCAAACTATGGCTACACCTTC
V gene: TRBV28; J gene: TRBJ1-2; D gene: -; clone size: -; CDR3 protein: CASSSPGVGYTF; CDR3 DNA: TGTGCCAGCAGTTCACCAGGGGTCGGCTACACCTTC
V gene: TRBV28; J gene: TRBJ2-5; D gene: TRBD2; clone size: -; CDR3 protein: CASSSWTSGLGFEKTQYF; CDR3 DNA: TGTGCCAGCAGTTCCTGGACTAGCGGGCTGGGGTTCGAAAAGACCCAGTACTTC
V gene: TRBV6-4; J gene: TRBJ1-1; D gene: TRBD1; clone size: -; CDR3 protein: CASRTTGGMNTEAFF; CDR3 DNA: TGTGCCAGCAGGACAACAGGGGGAATGAACACTGAAGCTTTCTTT
V gene: TRBV6-4; J gene: TRBJ1-2; D gene: -; clone size: -; CDR3 protein: CASSDRGDYGYTF; CDR3 DNA: TGTGCCAGCAGTGATCGGGGAGACTATGGCTACACCTTC
V gene: TRBV29-1; J gene: TRBJ2-6; D gene: TRBD2; clone size: -; CDR3 protein: CSVEDLREVGNSGANVLTF; CDR3 DNA: TGCAGCGTTGAAGATCTTCGGGAGGTCGGAAACTCTGGGGCCAACGTCCTGACTTTC
V gene: TRBV9; J gene: TRBJ1-4; D gene: -; clone size: once; CDR3 protein: CASSVHESPRGRNNEKLFF; CDR3 DNA: TGTGCCAGCAGCGTACACGAATCGCCCCGCGGGAGAAATAATGAAAAACTGTTTTTT
V gene: TRBV11-2; J gene: TRBJ2-1; D gene: TRBD1; clone size: -; CDR3 protein: CASSLGQGDYNEQFF; CDR3 DNA: TGTGCCAGCAGCTTGGGACAGGGAGATTACAATGAGCAGTTCTTC
V gene: TRBV2; J gene: TRBJ2-1; D gene: TRBD1; clone size: -; CDR3 protein: CASSEGQAFNEQFF; CDR3 DNA: TGTGCCAGCAGTGAGGGACAGGCATTCAATGAGCAGTTCTTC
V gene: TRBV27; J gene: TRBJ2-1; D gene: -; clone size: -; CDR3 protein: CASSFSGTYSYNEQFF; CDR3 DNA: TGTGCCAGCAGTTTCTCCGGGACATACTCCTACAATGAGCAGTTCTTC
V gene: TRBV18; J gene: TRBJ1-1; D gene: TRBD1; clone size: many; CDR3 protein: CASSGQANTEAFF; CDR3 DNA: TGTGCCAGCTCAGGACAGGCTAACACTGAAGCTTTCTTT
V gene: TRBV5-4; J gene: TRBJ1-6; D gene: -; clone size: few; CDR3 protein: CASSLELRKDSPLHF; CDR3 DNA: TGTGCCAGCAGCTTGGAGCTGCGGAAGGATTCACCCCTCCACTTT
V gene: TRBV3-1/TRBV3-2; J gene: TRBJ1-5; D gene: TRBD1; clone size: -; CDR3 protein: CASSQRAPGQGLSQPQHF; CDR3 DNA: TGTGCCAGCAGCCAGCGGGCCCCGGGACAGGGATTGAGCCAGCCCCAGCATTTT
V gene: TRBV2; J gene: TRBJ1-6; D gene: TRBD1; clone size: -; CDR3 protein: CASSRDSTPLSPLHF; CDR3 DNA: TGTGCCAGTTCCCGGGACAGCACACCCCTGTCACCCCTCCACTTT
V gene: TRBV7-9; J gene: TRBJ2-3; D gene: TRBD2; clone size: -; CDR3 protein: CASSVGLAGTTDTQYF; CDR3 DNA: TGTGCCAGCAGCGTGGGACTAGCGGGAACCACAGATACGCAGTATTTT
V gene: TRBV30; J gene: TRBJ2-7; D gene: -; clone size: -; CDR3 protein: CAWSVQDEQYF; CDR3 DNA: TGTGCCTGGAGTGTACAGGACGAGCAGTACTTC
V gene: TRBV11-2; J gene: TRBJ1-1; D gene: -; clone size: -; CDR3 protein: CASSLVPYLNTEAFF; CDR3 DNA: TGTGCCAGCAGCTTAGTGCCCTACTTGAACACTGAAGCTTTCTTT
V gene: TRBV9; J gene: TRBJ1-5; D gene: TRBD1; clone size: -; CDR3 protein: CASSVGQGAQPQHF; CDR3 DNA: TGTGCCAGCAGCGTAGGACAGGGGGCCCAGCCCCAGCATTTT
V gene: TRBV15; J gene: TRBJ1-2; D gene: -; clone size: -; CDR3 protein: CATSRDLGRDGYTF; CDR3 DNA: TGTGCCACCAGCAGAGATTTGGGGCGGGACGGCTACACCTTC
V gene: TRBV5-1; J gene: TRBJ2-2; D gene: TRBD2; clone size: -; CDR3 protein: CASSQGALAGVRELFF; CDR3 DNA: TGCGCCAGCTCTCAGGGTGCGCTAGCGGGAGTAAGGGAGCTGTTTTTT
V gene: TRBV7-3; J gene: TRBJ2-7; D gene: -; clone size: -; CDR3 protein: CASSMNPIDSGDEQYF; CDR3 DNA: TGTGCCAGCAGCATGAACCCCATCGACAGTGGGGACGAGCAGTACTTC
V gene: TRBV7-2; J gene: TRBJ1-1; D gene: -; clone size: -; CDR3 protein: CASSLTALNGAEAFF; CDR3 DNA: TGTGCCAGCAGCTTAACCGCTCTAAACGGGGCTGAAGCTTTCTTT
V gene: TRBV29-1; J gene: TRBJ1-4; D gene: TRBD1; clone size: -; CDR3 protein: CSVAGQGGKLFF; CDR3 DNA: TGCAGCGTTGCGGGACAGGGAGGAAAACTGTTTTTT
V gene: TRBV5-4; J gene: TRBJ2-5; D gene: -; clone size: -; CDR3 protein: CASSLQGQETQYF; CDR3 DNA: TGTGCCAGCAGCTTGCAGGGACAAGAGACCCAGTACTTC
V gene: TRBV7-9; J gene: TRBJ2-5; D gene: TRBD1; clone size: once; CDR3 protein: CASSLEPRTGGLETQYF; CDR3 DNA: TGTGCCAGCAGCCTAGAGCCAAGGACAGGGGGATTAGAGACCCAGTACTTC
V gene: TRBV5-5; J gene: TRBJ2-3; D gene: TRBD2; clone size: -; CDR3 protein: CASSFSGGQVADTQYF; CDR3 DNA: TGTGCCAGCAGCTTCTCGGGGGGGCAGGTCGCAGATACGCAGTATTTT
V gene: TRBV7-2; J gene: TRBJ1-2; D gene: -; clone size: -; CDR3 protein: CASSLNLSKGHGYTF; CDR3 DNA: TGTGCCAGCAGCTTAAATTTGAGTAAGGGGCATGGCTACACCTTC
V gene: TRBV7-9; J gene: TRBJ1-1; D gene: -; clone size: -; CDR3 protein: CASSLSGNTEAFF; CDR3 DNA: TGTGCCAGCAGCTTAAGCGGGAACACTGAAGCTTTCTTT
V gene: TRBV5-5; J gene: TRBJ2-1; D gene: TRBD2; clone size: -; CDR3 protein: CASSLALAGMGEQFF; CDR3 DNA: TGTGCCAGCAGCTTGGCGTTAGCGGGGATGGGTGAGCAGTTCTTC
V gene: TRBV2; J gene: TRBJ1-2; D gene: -; clone size: -; CDR3 protein: CASSQGNYGYTF; CDR3 DNA: TGTGCCAGCTCCCAGGGAAACTATGGCTACACCTTC
V gene: TRBV19; J gene: TRBJ1-2; D gene: -; clone size: -; CDR3 protein: CASSTQTGTSYHYGYTF; CDR3 DNA: TGTGCCAGTAGTACTCAGACGGGGACTTCGTATCACTATGGCTACACCTTC
V gene: TRBV10-3; J gene: TRBJ1-1; D gene: -; clone size: -; CDR3 protein: CAISRTPPTGPMNTEAFF; CDR3 DNA: TGTGCCATCAGTCGTACCCCGCCGACAGGACCCATGAACACTGAAGCTTTCTTT
V gene: TRBV6-6; J gene: TRBJ2-5; D gene: -; clone size: -; CDR3 protein: CATNPGHPLRETQYF; CDR3 DNA: TGTGCCACCAACCCGGGACACCCCCTTCGAGAGACCCAGTACTTC
V gene: TRBV5-1; J gene: TRBJ2-3; D gene: TRBD2; clone size: -; CDR3 protein: CASSLEFFSGASTDTQYF; CDR3 DNA: TGCGCCAGCAGCTTGGAATTTTTTAGCGGGGCTAGCACAGATACGCAGTATTTT
V gene: TRBV27; J gene: TRBJ1-1; D gene: TRBD1; clone size: once; CDR3 protein: CASSFNRGLTEAFF; CDR3 DNA: TGTGCCAGCAGTTTCAACAGGGGGCTCACTGAAGCTTTCTTT
V gene: TRBV5-5; J gene: TRBJ2-5; D gene: -; clone size: -; CDR3 protein: CASSLTVPIETQYF; CDR3 DNA: TGTGCCAGCAGCTTGACGGTCCCCATTGAGACCCAGTACTTC